This T cell receptor beta chain was profiled in a study of blood T cell repertoires in COVID-19. Study context: Donors in the United States, Italy and Spain gave samples during acute or convalescent COVID-19. The cDNA or gDNA used as material had been derived from T cells, B-cell-depleted T cells, or PBMCs.

This CDR3 contains 17 residues. CDR1 SEHNR and CDR2 FQNEAQ come from the germline V gene (reference sequence). V lost 6 bases, J lost 2 bases, and 20 bases lay in between. In the study's own analysis: Amplification with reference gene primers provided the estimates of nucleated cell counts. Sequencing used immunoSEQ multiplex PCR; TCRdb keeps in-frame clones, though not all of them. Clone size and the V and J calls come from that table; the DNA yielded D and trimming. This table holds approximately 90,000 clones, roughly 77% found once. Sequenced material: peripheral blood. This receptor was taken from a human donor in a cohort sampled during active COVID-19. The chain has TRBV7-9 and TRBJ2-1; D perhaps matches TRBD2 (7 bases). The CDR3: CASSLRQRDIPYNEQFF. CDR3 coding DNA: TGTGCCAGCAGTCTCCGACAGCGGGACATACCCTACAATGAGCAGTTCTTC.